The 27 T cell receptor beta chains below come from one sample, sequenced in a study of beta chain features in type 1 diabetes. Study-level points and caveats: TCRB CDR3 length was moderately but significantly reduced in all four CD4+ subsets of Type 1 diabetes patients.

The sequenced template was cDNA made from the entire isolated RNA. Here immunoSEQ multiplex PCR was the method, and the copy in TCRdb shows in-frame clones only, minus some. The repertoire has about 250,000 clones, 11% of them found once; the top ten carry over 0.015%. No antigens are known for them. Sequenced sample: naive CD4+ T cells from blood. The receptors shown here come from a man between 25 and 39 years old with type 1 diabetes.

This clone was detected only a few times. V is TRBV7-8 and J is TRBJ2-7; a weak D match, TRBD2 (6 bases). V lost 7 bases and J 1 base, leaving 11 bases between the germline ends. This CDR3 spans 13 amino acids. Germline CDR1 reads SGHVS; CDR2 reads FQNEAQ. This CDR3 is CASTLAPSYEQYF. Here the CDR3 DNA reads TGTGCCAGCACACTAGCTCCTTCCTACGAGCAGTACTTC.

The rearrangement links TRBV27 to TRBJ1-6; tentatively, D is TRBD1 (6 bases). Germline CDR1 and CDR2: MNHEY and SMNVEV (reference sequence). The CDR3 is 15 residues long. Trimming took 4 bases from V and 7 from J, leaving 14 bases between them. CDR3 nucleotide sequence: TGTGCCAGCAGTTGGGGCACAGGGTACAATTCACCCCTCCACTTT. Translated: CASSWGTGYNSPLHF.

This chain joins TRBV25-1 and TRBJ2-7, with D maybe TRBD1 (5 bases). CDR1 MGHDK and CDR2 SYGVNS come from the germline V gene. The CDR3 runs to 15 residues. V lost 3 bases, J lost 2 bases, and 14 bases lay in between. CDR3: CASSDSGSGTYEQYF. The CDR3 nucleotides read TGTGCCAGCAGTGATTCAGGGTCAGGGACCTACGAGCAGTACTTC.

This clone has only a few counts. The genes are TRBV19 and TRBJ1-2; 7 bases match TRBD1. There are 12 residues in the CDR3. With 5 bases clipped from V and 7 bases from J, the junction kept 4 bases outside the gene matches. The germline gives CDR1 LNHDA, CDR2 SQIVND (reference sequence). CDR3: CASSPRTGGYTF. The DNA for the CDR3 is TGTGCCAGTAGTCCACGGACAGGTGGCTACACCTTC.

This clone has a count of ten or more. The CDR3 region is CASSQGTGFYEQYF. The CDR3 DNA is TGCGCCAGCAGCCAGGGGACGGGATTCTACGAGCAGTACTTC. V is TRBV23-1 and J is TRBJ2-7; D possibly corresponds to TRBD1 (6 bases). TRBV23-1 qualifies as an ORF whose function is uncertain. V lost 6 bases and J 3 bases, leaving 15 bases between the germline ends. CDR3 length equals 14 residues.

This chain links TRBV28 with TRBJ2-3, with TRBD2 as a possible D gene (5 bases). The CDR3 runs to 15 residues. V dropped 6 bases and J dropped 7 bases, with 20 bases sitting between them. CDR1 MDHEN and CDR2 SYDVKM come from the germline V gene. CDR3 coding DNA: TGTGCCAGCAGCTCACTAGTCGGTCGGATGAATACGCAGTATTTT. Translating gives CASSSLVGRMNTQYF. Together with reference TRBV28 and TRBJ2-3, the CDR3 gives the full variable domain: DVKVTQSSRYLVKRTGEKVFLECVQDMDHENMFWYRQDPGLGLRLIYFSYDVKMKEKGDIPEGYSVSREKKERFSLILESASTNQTSMYLCASSSLVGRMNTQYFGPGTRLTVL.

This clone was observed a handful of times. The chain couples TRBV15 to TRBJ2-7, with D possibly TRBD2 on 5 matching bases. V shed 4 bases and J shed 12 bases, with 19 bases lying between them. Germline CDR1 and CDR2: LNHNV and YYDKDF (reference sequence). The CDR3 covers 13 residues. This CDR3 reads CATSTGGLGSPYF. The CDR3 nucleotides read TGTGCCACCAGCACAGGAGGCTTGGGGTCTCCGTACTTC.

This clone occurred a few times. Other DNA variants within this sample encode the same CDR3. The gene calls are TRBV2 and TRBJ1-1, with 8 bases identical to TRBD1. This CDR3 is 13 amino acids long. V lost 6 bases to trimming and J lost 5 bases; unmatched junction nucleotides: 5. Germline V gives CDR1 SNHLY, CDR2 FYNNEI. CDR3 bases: TGTGCCAGCAGCGGACAGGGTGGGACTGAAGCTTTCTTT. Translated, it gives CASSGQGGTEAFF.

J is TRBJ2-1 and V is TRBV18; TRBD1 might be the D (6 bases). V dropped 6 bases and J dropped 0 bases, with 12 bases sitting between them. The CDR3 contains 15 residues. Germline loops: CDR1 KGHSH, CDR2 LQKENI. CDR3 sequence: CASSPQGSSYNEQFF. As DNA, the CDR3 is TGTGCCAGCTCTCCGCAGGGGAGCTCCTACAATGAGCAGTTCTTC.

CDR3 nucleotide sequence: TGTGCCAGCAGCTGGAGGGGTAGGAATTCACCCCTCCACTTT. Translating it yields CASSWRGRNSPLHF. The J gene is TRBJ1-6, the V gene TRBV7-2; maybe TRBD1 (5 bases). There are 14 residues in the CDR3. CDR1 is SGHTA and CDR2 is FQGNSA in the germline V gene. The V gene lost 4 bases and the J gene lost 7 bases, with 11 bases spanning the gap.

CDR3 DNA: TGTGCCAGCAGCCTCGAAGTTCTACGCACAGATACGCAGTATTTT. Translating gives CASSLEVLRTDTQYF. The chain uses TRBV7-9 and TRBJ2-3, with D hard to call. Germline V lookup: CDR1 SEHNR, CDR2 FQNEAQ (reference sequence). CDR3 length: 15 residues. V dropped 5 bases and J dropped 1 base, with 13 bases sitting between them. Using reference TRBV7-9 and TRBJ2-3 for the parts outside the CDR3, the full variable domain is DTGVSQNPRHKITKRGQNVTFRCDPISEHNRLYWYRQTLGQGPEFLTYFQNEAQLEKSRLLSDRFSAERPKGSFSTLEIQRTEQGDSAMYLCASSLEVLRTDTQYFGPGTRLTVL.

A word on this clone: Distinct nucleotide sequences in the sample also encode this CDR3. The CDR3 DNA follows: TGTGCCAGCAGCGTTTCCTCTTCGGGCACCGGGGAGCTGTTTTTT. Its translation: CASSVSSSGTGELFF. The chain joins TRBV9 to TRBJ2-2; no clear D. The V gene lost 2 bases and the J gene lost 4 bases, with 12 bases spanning the gap. The V gene's germline CDR1 is SGDLS and CDR2 YYNGEE. The length of the CDR3 is 15 residues.

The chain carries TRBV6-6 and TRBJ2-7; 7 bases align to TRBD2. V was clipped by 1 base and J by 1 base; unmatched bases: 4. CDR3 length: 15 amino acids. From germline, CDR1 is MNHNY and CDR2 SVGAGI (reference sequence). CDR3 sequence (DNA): TGTGCCAGCAGTTACTGGGGAGGGGCATCCTACGAGCAGTACTTC. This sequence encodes CASSYWGGASYEQYF.

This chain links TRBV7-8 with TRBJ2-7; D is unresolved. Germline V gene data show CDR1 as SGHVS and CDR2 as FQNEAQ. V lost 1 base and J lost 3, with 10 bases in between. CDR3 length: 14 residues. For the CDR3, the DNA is TGTGCCAGCAGCTTAGGAAGGCAGGACTACGAGCAGTACTTC. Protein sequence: CASSLGRQDYEQYF.

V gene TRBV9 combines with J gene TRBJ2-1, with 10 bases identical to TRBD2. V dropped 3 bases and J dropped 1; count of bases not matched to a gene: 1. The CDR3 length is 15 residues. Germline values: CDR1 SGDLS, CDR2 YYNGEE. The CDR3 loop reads CASSAAGGSYNEQFF. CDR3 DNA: TGTGCCAGCAGCGCAGCGGGAGGGTCCTACAATGAGCAGTTCTTC.

The CDR3 sequence: CASSQVGDPDTQYF. The CDR3, as DNA: TGTGCCAGCAGCCAAGTAGGGGATCCCGATACGCAGTATTTT. The chain combines TRBV4-2 with TRBJ2-3; TRBD1 might be the D (5 bases). The length of the CDR3 is 14 residues. The V end lost 1 base, the J end lost 6 bases, and 11 bases lay between the germline ends. Germline loops: CDR1 LGHNA, CDR2 YNFKEQ.

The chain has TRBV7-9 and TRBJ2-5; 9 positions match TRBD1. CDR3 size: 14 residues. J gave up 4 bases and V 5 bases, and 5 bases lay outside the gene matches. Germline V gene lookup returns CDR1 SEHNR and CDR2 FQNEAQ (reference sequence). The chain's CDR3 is CASSRGTGRETQYF. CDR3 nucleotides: TGTGCCAGCAGCCGTGGGACAGGGAGAGAGACCCAGTACTTC.

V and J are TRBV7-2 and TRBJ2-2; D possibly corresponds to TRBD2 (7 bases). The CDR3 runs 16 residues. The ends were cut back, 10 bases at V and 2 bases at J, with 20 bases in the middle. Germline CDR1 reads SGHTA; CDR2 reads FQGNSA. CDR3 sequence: CATPREGGYNTGELFF. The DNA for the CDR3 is TGTGCCACTCCGAGGGAGGGGGGGTATAACACCGGGGAGCTGTTTTTT.

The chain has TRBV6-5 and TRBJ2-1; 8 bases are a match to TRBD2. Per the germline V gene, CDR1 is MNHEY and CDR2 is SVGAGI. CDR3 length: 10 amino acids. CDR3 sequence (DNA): TGTGACCCTAGCGGGCCGGAGCAGTTCTTC. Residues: CDPSGPEQFF.

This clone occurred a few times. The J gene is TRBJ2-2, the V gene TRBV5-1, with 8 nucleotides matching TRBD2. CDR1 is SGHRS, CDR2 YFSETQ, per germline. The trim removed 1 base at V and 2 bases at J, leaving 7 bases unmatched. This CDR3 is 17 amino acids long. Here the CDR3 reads CASSLRSLADNTGELFF. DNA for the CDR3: TGCGCCAGCAGCTTGCGTTCACTAGCGGACAACACCGGGGAGCTGTTTTTT. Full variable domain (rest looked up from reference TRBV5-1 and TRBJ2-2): KAGVTQTPRYLIKTRGQQVTLSCSPISGHRSVSWYQQTPGQGLQFLFEYFSETQRNKGNFPGRFSGRQFSNSRSEMNVSTLELGDSALYLCASSLRSLADNTGELFFGEGSRLTVL.

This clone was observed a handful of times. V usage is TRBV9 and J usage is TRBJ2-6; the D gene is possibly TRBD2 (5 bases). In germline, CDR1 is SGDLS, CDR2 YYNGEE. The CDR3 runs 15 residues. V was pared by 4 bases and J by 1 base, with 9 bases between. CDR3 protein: CASSFGLSGANVLTF. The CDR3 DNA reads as TGTGCCAGCAGCTTCGGACTGTCTGGGGCCAACGTCCTGACTTTC.

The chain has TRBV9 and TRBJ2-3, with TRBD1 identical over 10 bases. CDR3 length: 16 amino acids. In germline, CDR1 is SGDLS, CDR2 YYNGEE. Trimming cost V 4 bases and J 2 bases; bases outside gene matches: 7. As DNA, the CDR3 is TGTGCCAGCAGCACCTGGGACAGGGGATTCACAGATACGCAGTATTTT. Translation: CASSTWDRGFTDTQYF.

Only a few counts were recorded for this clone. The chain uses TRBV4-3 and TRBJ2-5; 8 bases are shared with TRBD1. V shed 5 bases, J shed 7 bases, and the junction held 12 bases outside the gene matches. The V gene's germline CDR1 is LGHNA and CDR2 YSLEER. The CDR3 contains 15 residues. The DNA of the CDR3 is TGCGCCAGCAGCAAAGGACAGGGAAGCCGTGGGACCCAGTACTTC. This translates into CASSKGQGSRGTQYF.

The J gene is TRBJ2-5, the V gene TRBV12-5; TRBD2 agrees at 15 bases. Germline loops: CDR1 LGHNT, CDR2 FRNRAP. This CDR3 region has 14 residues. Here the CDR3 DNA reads TGTGCAAGCAGGACTAGCGGGGGGGCGGAGACCCAGTACTTC. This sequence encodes CASRTSGGAETQYF.

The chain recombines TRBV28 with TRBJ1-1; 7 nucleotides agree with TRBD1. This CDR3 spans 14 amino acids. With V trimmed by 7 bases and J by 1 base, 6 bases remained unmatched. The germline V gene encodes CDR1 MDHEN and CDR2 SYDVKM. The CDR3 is CASNNRGRNTEAFF. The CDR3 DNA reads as TGTGCCAGCAACAACAGGGGAAGGAACACTGAAGCTTTCTTT.

The CDR3 loop is CASSYSPDRGHNEQFF. The CDR3 DNA reads TGTGCCAGCAGTTACTCGCCGGACAGGGGACACAATGAGCAGTTCTTC. The rearrangement links TRBV6-5 to TRBJ2-1; 9 positions match TRBD1. The V segment lost 0 bases and the J segment 5 bases; nucleotides outside the gene matches: 5. This CDR3 has 16 amino acids. CDR1 is MNHEY and CDR2 is SVGAGI in the germline V gene.

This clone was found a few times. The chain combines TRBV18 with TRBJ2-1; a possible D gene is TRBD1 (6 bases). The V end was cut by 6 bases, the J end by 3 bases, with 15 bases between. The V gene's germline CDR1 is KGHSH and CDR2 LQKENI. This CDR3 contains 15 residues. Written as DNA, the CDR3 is TGTGCCAGCTCGTCCCCGGGACAACGCTACAATGAGCAGTTCTTC. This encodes CASSSPGQRYNEQFF.